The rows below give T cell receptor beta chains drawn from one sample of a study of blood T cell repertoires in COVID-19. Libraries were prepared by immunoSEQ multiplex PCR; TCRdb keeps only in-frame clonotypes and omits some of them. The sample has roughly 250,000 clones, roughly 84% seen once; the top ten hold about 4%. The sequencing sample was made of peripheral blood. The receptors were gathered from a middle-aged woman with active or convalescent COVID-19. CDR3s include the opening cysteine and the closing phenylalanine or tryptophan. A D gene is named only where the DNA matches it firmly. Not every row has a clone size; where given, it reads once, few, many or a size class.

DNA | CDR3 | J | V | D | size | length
TGTGCCAGCAGTTTCTCCCAGGGGGCTATGGCTTGGGGCTACACCTTC | CASSFSQGAMAWGYTF | TRBJ1-2 | TRBV28 | TRBD1 | NA | 16
TGTGCCAGCAGCCAAGAAACGGGGGGGCCCTACGAGCAGTACTTC | CASSQETGGPYEQYF | TRBJ2-7 | TRBV4-2 | TRBD2 | NA | 15
TGTGCCAGCAGCCGCCGGACAGAACAAGAGACCCAGTACTTC | CASSRRTEQETQYF | TRBJ2-5 | TRBV3-1/TRBV3-2 | NA | NA | 14
TGCGCCAGCAGCTTGGAGGGAGGGGGGCTCTACAATGAGCAGTTCTTC | CASSLEGGGLYNEQFF | TRBJ2-1 | TRBV5-1 | NA | NA | 16
TGTGCCAGCAGTCCGCCTTCGACAGGGCCCTATGGCTACACCTTC | CASSPPSTGPYGYTF | TRBJ1-2 | TRBV28 | TRBD1 | NA | 15
TGTGCCAGCAGCGTATTCTCTTCGGGGACTGAAGCTTTCTTT | CASSVFSSGTEAFF | TRBJ1-1 | TRBV9 | NA | NA | 14
TGTGCCAGCAGCGTACAGGGCCTGGCTGAAGCTTTCTTT | CASSVQGLAEAFF | TRBJ1-1 | TRBV7-3 | NA | NA | 13
TGTGCCAGCAGCTCCCCGGGACAGCCTTCTTACGAGCAGTACTTC | CASSSPGQPSYEQYF | TRBJ2-7 | TRBV7-6 | TRBD1 | few | 15
TGTGCCAGCAGTGTCCAGGGGTGGGAGCAGTACTTC | CASSVQGWEQYF | TRBJ2-7 | TRBV25-1 | NA | NA | 12
TGTGCCAGCAGCTTGGTACCCGTCCCGAGGGATACGCAGTATTTT | CASSLVPVPRDTQYF | TRBJ2-3 | TRBV5-4 | NA | NA | 15
TGTGCCAGCAGCCTTGGACTAGCGGGGGAAAACATTCAGTACTTC | CASSLGLAGENIQYF | TRBJ2-4 | TRBV5-4 | TRBD2 | NA | 15
TGTGCCAGCAATAAACCGGGAAGGGATACGCAGTATTTT | CASNKPGRDTQYF | TRBJ2-3 | TRBV28 | NA | NA | 13
TGTGCCAGCAGCGCAGGGACAGCCACCGGCTACAATGAGCAGTTCTTC | CASSAGTATGYNEQFF | TRBJ2-1 | TRBV5-8 | TRBD1 | NA | 16
TGCAGCGTTGGTCCTGCAGGGGTAGGAGTGAACACTGAAGCTTTCTTT | CSVGPAGVGVNTEAFF | TRBJ1-1 | TRBV29-1 | NA | NA | 16
TGTGCCAGCAGTTACGGAGACTCTTCCGCTGCGCAGTATTTT | CASSYGDSSAAQYF | TRBJ2-3 | TRBV6-6 | NA | few | 14
TGTGCCAGCAGTGAAGGGATAGCGGGGGGGACTGAAGCTTTCTTT | CASSEGIAGGTEAFF | TRBJ1-1 | TRBV2 | NA | NA | 15
TGTGCCAGCAGTTACTCTATCGGTAGTAATGAAAAACTGTTTTTT | CASSYSIGSNEKLFF | TRBJ1-4 | TRBV6-5 | NA | NA | 15
TGTGCCAGTAGTTCCGGACATGCCACAGATACGCAGTATTTT | CASSSGHATDTQYF | TRBJ2-3 | TRBV19 | NA | NA | 14
TGTGCCAGCGGTGGGGGGAAAGGGACCCAGTACTTC | CASGGGKGTQYF | TRBJ2-5 | TRBV11-1 | NA | NA | 12
TGTGCCAGCAGCAAAGGGGGGAACACTGAAGCTTTCTTT | CASSKGGNTEAFF | TRBJ1-1 | TRBV7-3 | NA | NA | 13
TGTGCCATCAGGGGGGACAGGGAGAACACTGAAGCTTTCTTT | CAIRGDRENTEAFF | TRBJ1-1 | TRBV10-3 | TRBD1 | NA | 14
TGTGCCAGCAGCTTAGGAGTAAGGCGGGGGGGCCTGGATGAGCAGTTCTTC | CASSLGVRRGGLDEQFF | TRBJ2-1 | TRBV7-9 | TRBD2 | NA | 17
TGTGCCAGCAGCGCATCGGGGGCCGGGGAGCTGTTTTTT | CASSASGAGELFF | TRBJ2-2 | TRBV9 | NA | NA | 13
TGTGCCAGCAGCCAAGTCAGTCCAGGGTCAAATGAGCAGTTCTTC | CASSQVSPGSNEQFF | TRBJ2-1 | TRBV3-1/TRBV3-2 | NA | once | 15
TGTGCCAGCAGACCCCGGGTGGTTAACACCGGGGAGCTGTTTTTT | CASRPRVVNTGELFF | TRBJ2-2 | TRBV11-2 | NA | NA | 15
TGTGCCAGCTCACCGGGCCCGGGGAATCTTAACACTGAAGCTTTCTTT | CASSPGPGNLNTEAFF | TRBJ1-1 | TRBV18 | NA | many | 16
TGTGCCAGCAGCCAAGATACGGTGCGGGGGGGCCTCAACCACAATGAGCAGTTCTTC | CASSQDTVRGGLNHNEQFF | TRBJ2-1 | TRBV4-2 | TRBD2 | NA | 19
TGTGCCAGCAGCTTAGGGTGGGAGGCGGATACGCAGTATTTT | CASSLGWEADTQYF | TRBJ2-3 | TRBV7-3 | NA | NA | 14
TGCGCCAGCAGCTCAATGGGACAGCATCGGACCGTAAACGGAAACACCATATATTTT | CASSSMGQHRTVNGNTIYF | TRBJ1-3 | TRBV5-1 | TRBD1 | NA | 19
TGCGCCAGCAGCCGGCAGACGACAGGGGCGTCGAACACTGAAGCTTTCTTT | CASSRQTTGASNTEAFF | TRBJ1-1 | TRBV5-1 | TRBD1 | NA | 17
TGTGCCTGGCTGACAGCTAACTATGGCTACACCTTC | CAWLTANYGYTF | TRBJ1-2 | TRBV30 | NA | NA | 12
TGTGCCAGCAGTATACTGACAGGGGGCGAAAACACCATATATTTT | CASSILTGGENTIYF | TRBJ1-3 | TRBV28 | TRBD1 | NA | 15
TGTGCCAGCAGCTCTTCTGGGGGGTACACCGGGGAGCTGTTTTTT | CASSSSGGYTGELFF | TRBJ2-2 | TRBV7-3 | NA | once | 15
TGTGCCTGGAGTGTACGGACATCTGGAAACACCATATATTTT | CAWSVRTSGNTIYF | TRBJ1-3 | TRBV30 | NA | NA | 14
TGTGCCAGCTCACTTACAGAGATGAACACTGAAGCTTTCTTT | CASSLTEMNTEAFF | TRBJ1-1 | TRBV18 | NA | once | 14
TGTGCCAGCAGCCCAGCCGGGACAGGCTATGGCTACACCTTC | CASSPAGTGYGYTF | TRBJ1-2 | TRBV7-2 | TRBD1 | few | 14
TGCGCCAGCAGCCCTCGGACAGGGAGCAACACCGGGGAGCTGTTTTTT | CASSPRTGSNTGELFF | TRBJ2-2 | TRBV5-1 | TRBD1 | NA | 16
TGTGCCAGCAGTTTAAACTTAGCGGGGGGACAAGAGACCCAGTACTTC | CASSLNLAGGQETQYF | TRBJ2-5 | TRBV27 | TRBD2 | NA | 16
TGTGCCGCGTCTTTGGACAGCCCTGGGCCCCAGCATTTT | CAASLDSPGPQHF | TRBJ1-5 | TRBV15 | NA | NA | 13
TGTGCCAGCAGCTTCACCGGGACAGAAACAAACAATGAGCAGTTCTTC | CASSFTGTETNNEQFF | TRBJ2-1 | TRBV11-3 | TRBD1 | NA | 16
TGTGCCAGCAGCTTGTTTGGACAGGGCAGGTCACCCCTCCACTTT | CASSLFGQGRSPLHF | TRBJ1-6 | TRBV5-6 | TRBD1 | NA | 15
TGTGCCAGCAGCTTATCGTCAGACGTCCTGACTTTC | CASSLSSDVLTF | TRBJ2-6 | TRBV7-6 | NA | NA | 12
TGTGCCAGCAGAGCTGCCCCTAATTCCTCTGGAAACACCATATATTTT | CASRAAPNSSGNTIYF | TRBJ1-3 | TRBV2 | NA | NA | 16
TGTGCCAGCAGCCAAGGACTCCTGGACACAGATACGCAGTATTTT | CASSQGLLDTDTQYF | TRBJ2-3 | TRBV3-1/TRBV3-2 | NA | NA | 15
TGCAGCGTTACAGGGGTCAATGAGCAGTTCTTC | CSVTGVNEQFF | TRBJ2-1 | TRBV29-1 | TRBD1 | NA | 11